The 7 T cell receptor beta chains below were found in one sample sequenced in a study of T cell changes during pregnancy in multiple sclerosis. Measured with immunoSEQ multiplex PCR; TCRdb has only the in-frame clones, and not every one. The data show some 30,000 clones, about 91% seen once. The sample was peripheral blood, taken in the first trimester of pregnancy. These receptors were collected from a female donor in good health, enrolled as a control in a pregnancy study.

The chain carries TRBV19 and TRBJ1-1, with a possible D match to TRBD1 (5 bases). The CDR3 sequence is 15 residues long. In germline, CDR1 is LNHDA, CDR2 SQIVND (reference sequence). The V end lost 5 bases, the J end lost 3 bases, and 16 bases lay between the germline ends. The CDR3 here is CASSLGADFYTEAFF. The CDR3 nucleotides read TGTGCCAGTAGTTTAGGGGCAGATTTTTACACTGAAGCTTTCTTT.

The V and J genes are TRBV5-1 and TRBJ2-2; no reliable D call. The CDR3 totals 13 residues. The germline V gene has CDR1 SGHRS and CDR2 YFSETQ. The V end lost 0 bases, the J end lost 9 bases, and 9 bases lay between the germline ends. The CDR3 spells CASSLAVSRELFF. CDR3 bases: TGCGCCAGCAGCTTGGCCGTCTCCCGGGAGCTGTTTTTT.

The chain's CDR3 is CASSARQGAYEQYF. Written as DNA, the CDR3 is TGTGCCAGCAGCGCCCGACAGGGGGCCTACGAGCAGTACTTC. The V and J genes are TRBV9 and TRBJ2-7; 9 bases align to TRBD1. The CDR3 length is 14 residues. After removal of 3 bases from V and 2 bases from J, the junction contained 3 bases not matched to a gene. Germline assignment: CDR1 SGDLS and CDR2 YYNGEE.

The chain carries TRBV6-1 and TRBJ1-1; D gene ambiguous. This CDR3 comprises 12 residues. Germline loops: CDR1 MNHNS, CDR2 SASEGT. V lost 4 bases and J lost 1, with 4 bases in between. The CDR3 nucleotides are TGTGCCAGCAGTGTGAGGAACACTGAAGCTTTCTTT. Its protein product is CASSVRNTEAFF.

CDR3 bases: TGTGCCAGCAGCTTGGAACTAGCGCAGTACAATGAGCAGTTCTTC. It codes for CASSLELAQYNEQFF. The rearrangement uses TRBV11-3 and TRBJ2-1, with 7 bases that match TRBD2. The CDR3 extends over 15 amino acids. Germline loops: CDR1 SGHNT, CDR2 YENEEA. Trimming took 3 bases from V and 4 from J; bases not matched to a gene: 6.

The CDR3, as DNA: TGTGCCAGCAGCTTAGCGCAAAGCGGGGGCTTAAGGGAGCAGTACTTC. It yields the protein CASSLAQSGGLREQYF. The chain has TRBV7-2 and TRBJ2-7; TRBD2 matches 8 bases. The CDR3 consists of 16 residues. The ends lost 0 bases at V and 7 bases at J; junction bases unmatched: 11. Germline-derived CDR1 and CDR2 are SGHTA and FQGNSA. The variable domain in full, with the rest retrieved from reference TRBV7-2 and TRBJ2-7, is GAGVSQSPSNKVTEKGKDVELRCDPISGHTALYWYRQSLGQGLEFLIYFQGNSAPDKSGLPSDRFSAERTGGSVSTLTIQRTQQEDSAVYLCASSLAQSGGLREQYFGPGTRLTVT.

This clone was counted a single time. The chain uses TRBV5-1 and TRBJ1-1; D is ambiguous. The CDR3 length is 15 residues. CDR1 is SGHRS, CDR2 YFSETQ, per germline. V was clipped by 7 bases and J by 0 bases, with 16 bases between them. The CDR3 DNA sequence: TGCGCCAGCTGCGCCACAGAGCTCATGAACACTGAAGCTTTCTTT. It codes for CASCATELMNTEAFF.